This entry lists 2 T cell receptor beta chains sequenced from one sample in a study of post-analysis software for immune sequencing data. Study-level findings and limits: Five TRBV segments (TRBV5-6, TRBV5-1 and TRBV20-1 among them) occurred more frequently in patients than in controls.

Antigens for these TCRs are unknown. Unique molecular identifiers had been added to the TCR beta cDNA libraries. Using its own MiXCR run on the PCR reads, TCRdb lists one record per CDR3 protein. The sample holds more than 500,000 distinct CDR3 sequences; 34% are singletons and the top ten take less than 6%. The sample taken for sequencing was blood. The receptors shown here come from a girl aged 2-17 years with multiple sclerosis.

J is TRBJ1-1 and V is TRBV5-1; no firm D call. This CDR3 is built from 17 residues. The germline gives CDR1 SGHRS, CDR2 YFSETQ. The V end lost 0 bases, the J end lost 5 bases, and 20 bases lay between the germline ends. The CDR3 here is CASSLAATLAIQTEAFF. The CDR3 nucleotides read TGCGCCAGCAGCTTGGCAGCCACTCTCGCCATTCAGACTGAAGCTTTCTTT.

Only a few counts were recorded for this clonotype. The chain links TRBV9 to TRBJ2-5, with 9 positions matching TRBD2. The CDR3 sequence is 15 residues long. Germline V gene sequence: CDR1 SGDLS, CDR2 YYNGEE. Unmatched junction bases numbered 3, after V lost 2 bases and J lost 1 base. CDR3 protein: CASSVRAGGQETQYF. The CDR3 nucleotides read TGTGCCAGCAGCGTGCGAGCGGGGGGCCAAGAGACCCAGTACTTC.